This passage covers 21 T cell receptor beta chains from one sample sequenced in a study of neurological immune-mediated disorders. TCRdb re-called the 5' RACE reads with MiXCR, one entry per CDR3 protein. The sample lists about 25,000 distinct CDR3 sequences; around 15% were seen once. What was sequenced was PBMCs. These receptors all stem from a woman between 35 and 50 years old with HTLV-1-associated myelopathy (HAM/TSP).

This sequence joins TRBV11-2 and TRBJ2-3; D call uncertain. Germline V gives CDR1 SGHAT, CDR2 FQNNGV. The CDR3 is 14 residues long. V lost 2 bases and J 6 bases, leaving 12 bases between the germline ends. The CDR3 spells CASSLLGSRDTQYF. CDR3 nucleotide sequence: TGTGCCAGCAGCTTATTGGGGTCCCGGGATACGCAGTATTTT.

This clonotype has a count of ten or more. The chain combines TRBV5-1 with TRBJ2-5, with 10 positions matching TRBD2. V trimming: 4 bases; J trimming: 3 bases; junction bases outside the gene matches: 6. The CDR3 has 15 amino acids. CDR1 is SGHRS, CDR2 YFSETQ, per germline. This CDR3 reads CASSVSGGSEETQYF. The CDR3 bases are TGCGCCAGCAGCGTTAGCGGGGGGTCTGAAGAGACCCAGTACTTC. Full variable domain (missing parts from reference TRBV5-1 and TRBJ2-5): KAGVTQTPRYLIKTRGQQVTLSCSPISGHRSVSWYQQTPGQGLQFLFEYFSETQRNKGNFPGRFSGRQFSNSRSEMNVSTLELGDSALYLCASSVSGGSEETQYFGPGTRLLVL.

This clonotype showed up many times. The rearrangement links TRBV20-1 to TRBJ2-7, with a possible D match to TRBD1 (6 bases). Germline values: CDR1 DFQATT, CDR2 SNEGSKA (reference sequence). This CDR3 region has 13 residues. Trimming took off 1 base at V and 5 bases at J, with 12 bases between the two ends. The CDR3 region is CSARGQGYDEQYF. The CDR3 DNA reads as TGCAGTGCTAGAGGTCAGGGGTACGACGAGCAGTACTTC.

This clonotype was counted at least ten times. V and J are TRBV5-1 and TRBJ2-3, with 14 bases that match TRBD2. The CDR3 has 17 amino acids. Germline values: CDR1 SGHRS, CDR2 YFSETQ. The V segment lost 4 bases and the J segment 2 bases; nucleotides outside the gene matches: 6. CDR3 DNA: TGCGCCAGCAGCCGGGGACTAGCGGGGGCCAACACAGATACGCAGTATTTT. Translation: CASSRGLAGANTDTQYF.

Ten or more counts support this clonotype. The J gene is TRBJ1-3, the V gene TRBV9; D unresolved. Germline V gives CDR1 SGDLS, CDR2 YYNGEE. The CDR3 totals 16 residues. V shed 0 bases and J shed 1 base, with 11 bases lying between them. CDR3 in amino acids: CASSVEGRLSGNTIYF. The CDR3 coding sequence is TGTGCCAGCAGCGTAGAGGGCAGGTTATCTGGAAACACCATATATTTT.

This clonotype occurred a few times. CDR3 sequence (DNA): TGTGCCAGCAGCGTGTACAGGGGAGAGACCCAGTACTTC. Its translation is CASSVYRGETQYF. The rearrangement links TRBV7-6 to TRBJ2-5, with 7 bases that match TRBD1. CDR1 is SGHVS, CDR2 FNYEAQ, per germline. The CDR3 has 13 amino acids. The V gene end was trimmed by 5 bases and the J gene end by 4 bases; junction bases not matched to a gene: 4.

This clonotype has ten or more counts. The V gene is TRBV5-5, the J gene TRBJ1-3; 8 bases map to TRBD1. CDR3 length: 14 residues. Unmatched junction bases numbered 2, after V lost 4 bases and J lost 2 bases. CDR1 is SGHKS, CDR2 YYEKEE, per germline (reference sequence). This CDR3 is CASSRQGTGNTIYF. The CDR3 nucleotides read TGTGCCAGCAGCCGACAGGGGACTGGAAACACCATATATTTT.

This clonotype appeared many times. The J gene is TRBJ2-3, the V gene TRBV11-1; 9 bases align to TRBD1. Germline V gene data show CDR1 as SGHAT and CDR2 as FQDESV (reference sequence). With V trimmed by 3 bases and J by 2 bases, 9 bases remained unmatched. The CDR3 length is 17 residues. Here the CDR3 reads CASSLRPGQGVTDTQYF. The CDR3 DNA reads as TGTGCCAGCAGCTTGAGGCCGGGACAGGGAGTCACAGATACGCAGTATTTT.

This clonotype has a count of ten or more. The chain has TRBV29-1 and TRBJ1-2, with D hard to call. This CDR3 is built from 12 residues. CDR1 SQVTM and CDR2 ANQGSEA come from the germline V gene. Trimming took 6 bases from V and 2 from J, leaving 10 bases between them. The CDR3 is CSVPDTNYGYTF. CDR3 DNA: TGCAGCGTACCCGACACAAACTATGGCTACACCTTC.

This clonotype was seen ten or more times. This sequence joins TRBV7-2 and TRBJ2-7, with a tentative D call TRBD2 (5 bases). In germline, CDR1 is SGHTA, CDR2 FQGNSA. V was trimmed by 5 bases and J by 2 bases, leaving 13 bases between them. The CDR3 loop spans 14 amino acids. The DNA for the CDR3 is TGTGCCAGCAGCCGGGGATCCGGCCCCTACGAGCAGTACTTC. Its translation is CASSRGSGPYEQYF.

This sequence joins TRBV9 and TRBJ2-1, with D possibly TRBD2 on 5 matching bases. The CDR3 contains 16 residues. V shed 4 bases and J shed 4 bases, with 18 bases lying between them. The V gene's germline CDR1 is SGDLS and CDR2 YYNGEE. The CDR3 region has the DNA TGTGCCAGCAGCCCCCACGTGCCCACGGGATACAATGAGCAGTTCTTC. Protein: CASSPHVPTGYNEQFF.

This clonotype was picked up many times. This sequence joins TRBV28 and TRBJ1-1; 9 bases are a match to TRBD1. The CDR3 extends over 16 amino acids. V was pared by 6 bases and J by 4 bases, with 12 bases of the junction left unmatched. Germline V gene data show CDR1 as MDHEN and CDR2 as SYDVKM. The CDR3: CASRTGDRVVSTEAFF. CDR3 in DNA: TGTGCCAGCAGGACGGGGGACAGGGTCGTTTCCACTGAAGCTTTCTTT. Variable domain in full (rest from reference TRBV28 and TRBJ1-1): DVKVTQSSRYLVKRTGEKVFLECVQDMDHENMFWYRQDPGLGLRLIYFSYDVKMKEKGDIPEGYSVSREKKERFSLILESASTNQTSMYLCASRTGDRVVSTEAFFGQGTRLTVV.

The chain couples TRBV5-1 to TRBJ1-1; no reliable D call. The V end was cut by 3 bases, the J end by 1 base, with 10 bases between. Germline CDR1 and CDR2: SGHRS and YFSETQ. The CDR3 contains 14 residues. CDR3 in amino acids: CASSSDRANTEAFF. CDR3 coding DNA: TGCGCCAGCAGCTCGGACCGAGCGAACACTGAAGCTTTCTTT.

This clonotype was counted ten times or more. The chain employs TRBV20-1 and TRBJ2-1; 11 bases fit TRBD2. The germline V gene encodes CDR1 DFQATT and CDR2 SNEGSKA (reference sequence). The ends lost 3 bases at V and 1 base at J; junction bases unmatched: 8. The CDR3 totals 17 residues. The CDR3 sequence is CSASGGLAGGSYNEQFF. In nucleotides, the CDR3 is TGCAGTGCTAGTGGAGGGCTAGCGGGGGGTTCCTACAATGAGCAGTTCTTC.

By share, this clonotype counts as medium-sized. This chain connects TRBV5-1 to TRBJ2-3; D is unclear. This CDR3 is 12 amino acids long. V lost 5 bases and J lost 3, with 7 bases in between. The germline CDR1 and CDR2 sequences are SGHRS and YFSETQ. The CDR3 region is CASSSTTDTQYF. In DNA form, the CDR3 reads TGCGCCAGCAGTTCAACAACAGATACGCAGTATTTT. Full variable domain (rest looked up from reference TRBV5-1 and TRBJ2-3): KAGVTQTPRYLIKTRGQQVTLSCSPISGHRSVSWYQQTPGQGLQFLFEYFSETQRNKGNFPGRFSGRQFSNSRSEMNVSTLELGDSALYLCASSSTTDTQYFGPGTRLTVL.

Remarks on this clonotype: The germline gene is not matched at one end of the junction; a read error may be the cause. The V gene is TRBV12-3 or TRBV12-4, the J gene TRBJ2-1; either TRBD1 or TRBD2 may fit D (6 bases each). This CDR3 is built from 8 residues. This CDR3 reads CVRGGYGF. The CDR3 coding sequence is TGTGTCAGAGGGGGGTATGGCTTC.

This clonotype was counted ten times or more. The CDR3 protein is CASYDQGENIQYF. For the CDR3, the DNA is TGCGCCAGCTACGACCAGGGAGAAAACATTCAGTACTTC. V is TRBV5-1 and J is TRBJ2-4; D possibly uses TRBD1 or TRBD2 (5 bases each). V lost 7 bases to trimming and J lost 5 bases, with 13 bases between them. The CDR3 contains 13 residues. Germline V gene data show CDR1 as SGHRS and CDR2 as YFSETQ.

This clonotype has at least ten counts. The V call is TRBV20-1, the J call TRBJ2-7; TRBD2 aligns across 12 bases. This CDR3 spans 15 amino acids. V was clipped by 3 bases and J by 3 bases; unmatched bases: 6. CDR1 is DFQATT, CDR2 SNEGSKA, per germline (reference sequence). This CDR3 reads CSASTSGGTLYEQYF. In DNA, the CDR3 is TGCAGTGCTAGTACTAGCGGGGGGACACTCTACGAGCAGTACTTC.

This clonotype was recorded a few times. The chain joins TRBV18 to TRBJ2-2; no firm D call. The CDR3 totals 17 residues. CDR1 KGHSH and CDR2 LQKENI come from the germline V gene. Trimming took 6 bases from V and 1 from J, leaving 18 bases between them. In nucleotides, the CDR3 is TGTGCCAGCTCCGCATTAACACCGGGTATGAACACCGGGGAGCTGTTTTTT. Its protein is CASSALTPGMNTGELFF.

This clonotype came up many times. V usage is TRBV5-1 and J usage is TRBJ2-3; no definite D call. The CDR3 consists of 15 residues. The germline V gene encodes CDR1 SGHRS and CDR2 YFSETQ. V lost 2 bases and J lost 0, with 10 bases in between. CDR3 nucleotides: TGCGCCAGCAGCTTAAGTGGGGTTAGCACAGATACGCAGTATTTT. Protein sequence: CASSLSGVSTDTQYF.

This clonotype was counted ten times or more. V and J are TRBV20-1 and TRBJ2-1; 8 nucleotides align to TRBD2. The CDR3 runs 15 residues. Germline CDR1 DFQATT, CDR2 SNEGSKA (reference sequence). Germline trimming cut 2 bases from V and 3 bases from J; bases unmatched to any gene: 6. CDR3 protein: CSARPSGGVYNEQFF. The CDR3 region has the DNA TGCAGTGCTAGACCTTCCGGGGGGGTCTACAATGAGCAGTTCTTC.